This TCR beta chain originates from a study of CD8 T cells in Susac syndrome. It was negative isolation that provided the CD8+ and CD4+ T cells, whereas TEMRA cells were enriched by FACS. The CDR3 spans 16 residues. Per germline, CDR1 SGHTA and CDR2 FQGNSA. The junction had 5 bases not matched to a gene; V was cut back by 1 base and J by 3 bases. RNA totalling roughly 0.45 to 1 ug underwent reverse transcription with random hexamers. It was immunoSEQ multiplex PCR that amplified TCR beta CDR3 across 54 Vbeta and 13 Jbeta. In TCRdb, the immunoSEQ multiplex PCR reads were re-called with MiXCR into one record per CDR3 protein. The sample holds about 23,000 distinct CDR3 sequences, around 93% seen once.

Sequenced input: CD8+ T cells from PBMCs. V gene TRBV7-2 combines with J gene TRBJ2-7, with TRBD1 identical over 11 bases. This TCR derives from a human donor with Susac syndrome. This CDR3 is CASSLVGGTGGYEQYF. DNA for the CDR3: TGTGCCAGCAGCTTAGTTGGGGGGACAGGGGGCTACGAGCAGTACTTC.